This T cell receptor (beta chain) was recorded in a study of blood T cell repertoires in COVID-19. About the research overall: PBMCs, B-cell-depleted T cells, or T cells were the source of the cDNA or gDNA that made up the material.

Only in-frame clones appear in the TCRdb table, and some are missing; sequencing was by immunoSEQ multiplex PCR. This table has over 200,000 clones, roughly 84% appearing once. V gave up 3 bases and J gave up 2 bases, with 9 bases separating them. Germline V lookup: CDR1 WNHNN, CDR2 SYGVQD (reference sequence). The CDR3 has 14 amino acids. The chain links TRBV10-1 to TRBJ2-3, with D possibly TRBD2 on 5 matching bases. The clonotype comes from a man aged 40-55 years with active or convalescent COVID-19. Sequenced sample: peripheral blood. In DNA form, the CDR3 reads TGCGCCAGCAGTGACGAGGGAATCACAGATACGCAGTATTTT. It codes for CASSDEGITDTQYF.